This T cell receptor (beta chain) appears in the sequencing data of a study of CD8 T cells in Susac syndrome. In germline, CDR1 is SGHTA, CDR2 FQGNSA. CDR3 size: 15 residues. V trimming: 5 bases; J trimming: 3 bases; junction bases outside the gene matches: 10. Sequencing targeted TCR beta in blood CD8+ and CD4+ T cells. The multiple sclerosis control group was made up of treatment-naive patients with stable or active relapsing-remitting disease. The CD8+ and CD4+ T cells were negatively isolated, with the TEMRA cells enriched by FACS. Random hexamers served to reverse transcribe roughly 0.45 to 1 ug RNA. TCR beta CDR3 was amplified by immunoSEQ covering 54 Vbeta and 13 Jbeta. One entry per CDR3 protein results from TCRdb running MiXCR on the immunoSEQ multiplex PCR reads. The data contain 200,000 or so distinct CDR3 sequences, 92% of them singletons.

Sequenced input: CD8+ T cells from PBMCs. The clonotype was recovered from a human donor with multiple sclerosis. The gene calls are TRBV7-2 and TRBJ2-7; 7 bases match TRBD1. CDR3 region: CASSTPTGANYEQYF. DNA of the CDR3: TGTGCCAGCAGCACGCCCACAGGGGCTAACTACGAGCAGTACTTC.